The 31 T cell receptor beta chains listed next were all sequenced from one sample in a study of T cells in Graves' hyperthyroidism and ophthalmopathy. Researchers took RNA transcripts and amplified the TCR beta CDR3 regions from them. A set of HTBI primers served as the primers for a first-round RT-PCR of the TCR CDR3. MiXCR was run by TCRdb on the multiplex PCR reads, yielding one entry per CDR3 protein. The sample holds 650,000 to 700,000 distinct CDR3 sequences, around a sixth seen once. The source material was blood. These receptors were taken from a man between 45 and 60 years old with Graves' hyperthyroidism.

In its sample, this clonotype was seen many times. This sequence joins TRBV2 and TRBJ2-1, with 7 bases lining up with TRBD1. The CDR3 consists of 12 residues. J lost 6 bases, V lost 10 bases, and 6 bases had no gene match. Germline V gene lookup returns CDR1 SNHLY and CDR2 FYNNEI. DNA for the CDR3: TGTGCCACCCGATGGGACAGCAATGAGCAGTTCTTC. Translation gives CATRWDSNEQFF.

Comment on this clonotype: A much larger clone differs from this one at a single base, so this may be a read error. V is TRBV7-2 and J is TRBJ1-1, with a weak D call TRBD1 (6 bases). Germline loops: CDR1 SGHTA, CDR2 FQGNSA. There are 15 residues in the CDR3. Here the CDR3 DNA reads TGTGTCAGCAGCCTAAAACAGGGTTTGAACACTGAAGCTTTCTTT. Translation gives CVSSLKQGLNTEAFF.

This clonotype has at least ten counts. The chain is built from TRBV11-2 and TRBJ2-3, with D tentatively TRBD2 (5 bases). V gave up 7 bases and J gave up 1 base, with 12 bases separating them. There are 14 residues in the CDR3. CDR1 is SGHAT and CDR2 is FQNNGV in the germline V gene. This CDR3 reads CASTRNSGTDTQYF. The CDR3 DNA follows: TGTGCCAGCACCCGGAATAGCGGCACAGATACGCAGTATTTT.

This clonotype occurred a few times. The V gene is TRBV24-1, the J gene TRBJ2-1; D gene ambiguous. Trimming removed 7 bases at V and 4 bases at J, with 13 bases between. The V gene's germline CDR1 is KGHDR and CDR2 SFDVKD. The CDR3 totals 14 residues. The CDR3 DNA follows: TGTGCCACCAGCGAGCAAGGGATATACAATGAGCAGTTCTTC. This translates into CATSEQGIYNEQFF.

This rearrangement joins TRBV12-3 or TRBV12-4 to TRBJ2-3, with TRBD2 matching over 7 bases. This CDR3 has 16 residues. V lost 3 bases, J lost 0 bases, and 6 bases stayed unmatched. CDR3 residues: CASSFWDGRSTDTQYF. Written as DNA, the CDR3 is TGTGCCAGCAGTTTTTGGGACGGGAGGAGCACAGATACGCAGTATTTT.

The chain couples TRBV6-1 to TRBJ1-1; D perhaps matches TRBD1 (5 bases). The V and J ends lost 7 bases and 2 bases respectively, with 14 bases between them. Germline CDR1 MNHNS, CDR2 SASEGT. The CDR3 covers 14 residues. CDR3 sequence: CASNGGNANTEAFF. CDR3 sequence (DNA): TGTGCCAGCAACGGGGGGAACGCTAACACTGAAGCTTTCTTT.

This clonotype turned up a few times. V gene TRBV25-1 combines with J gene TRBJ2-2; possibly TRBD2 for D (6 bases). V was clipped by 6 bases and J by 5 bases, with 13 bases between them. CDR1 is MGHDK, CDR2 SYGVNS, per germline. The CDR3 is made up of 14 amino acids. The CDR3 nucleotides read TGTGCCAGCAGCGAGGCGGGGAGAACCGGGGAGCTGTTTTTT. Translated, it gives CASSEAGRTGELFF.

This clonotype came up many times. The chain employs TRBV2 and TRBJ2-6; D is undetermined. The CDR3 is 13 residues long. V lost 11 bases and J lost 1, with 9 bases in between. Germline V gives CDR1 SNHLY, CDR2 FYNNEI. CDR3 in amino acids: CAFTVSGANVLTF. CDR3 bases: TGTGCCTTCACGGTATCTGGGGCCAACGTCCTGACTTTC.

This clonotype came up many times. The chain recombines TRBV28 with TRBJ2-1; 8 positions agree with TRBD1. From germline, CDR1 is MDHEN and CDR2 SYDVKM. This CDR3 spans 18 amino acids. V lost 6 bases, J lost 1 base, and 14 bases stayed unmatched. CDR3 loop: CASSYRATGAESYNEQFF. For the CDR3, the DNA is TGTGCCAGCAGCTACCGGGCGACAGGGGCCGAATCCTACAATGAGCAGTTCTTC.

The rearrangement links TRBV20-1 to TRBJ2-1; tentative D call: TRBD2 (6 bases). Germline values: CDR1 DFQATT, CDR2 SNEGSKA (reference sequence). V lost 4 bases and J lost 0, with 13 bases in between. The CDR3 sequence is 15 residues long. DNA of the CDR3: TGCAGTGCTACCGGGACTTCCAACTCCTACAATGAGCAGTTCTTC. Protein sequence: CSATGTSNSYNEQFF.

This clonotype has a count of ten or more. CDR3: CASSMGQGSNYGYTF. As DNA, the CDR3 is TGTGCCAGCAGTATGGGCCAGGGAAGTAACTATGGCTACACCTTC. V usage is TRBV12-3 or TRBV12-4 and J usage is TRBJ1-2; maybe TRBD1 (5 bases). The CDR3 sequence is 15 residues long. The V end lost 5 bases, the J end lost 1 base, and 14 bases lay between the germline ends.

V is TRBV19 and J is TRBJ2-1, with D hard to call. Germline lookup yields CDR1 LNHDA and CDR2 SQIVND (reference sequence). The CDR3 is 13 residues long. Trimming left V 2 bases short and J 6 bases short, with 8 bases between. The CDR3 spells CASSIYPPNEQFF. CDR3 bases: TGTGCCAGTAGTATATACCCCCCCAATGAGCAGTTCTTC.

This clonotype was observed at least ten times. The chain combines TRBV30 with TRBJ2-1; no reliable D call. The ends were cut back, 2 bases at V and 2 bases at J, with 10 bases in the middle. This CDR3 region has 14 residues. Germline CDR1 GTSNPN, CDR2 SVGIG (reference sequence). The CDR3 coding sequence is TGTGCCTGGAGTCTGGCTACAACCTACAATGAGCAGTTCTTC. This gives the protein CAWSLATTYNEQFF.

This clonotype appeared a few times. The V call is TRBV5-1, the J call TRBJ2-7; the match to TRBD1 covers 10 bases. Germline values: CDR1 SGHRS, CDR2 YFSETQ. V trimming: 0 bases; J trimming: 12 bases; junction bases outside the gene matches: 12. The CDR3 has 15 residues. CDR3 loop: CASSLGTGGGSVRYF. CDR3 DNA: TGCGCCAGCAGCTTGGGGACAGGGGGAGGAAGCGTGCGGTACTTC. Full variable domain (outside the CDR3, taken from reference TRBV5-1 and TRBJ2-7): KAGVTQTPRYLIKTRGQQVTLSCSPISGHRSVSWYQQTPGQGLQFLFEYFSETQRNKGNFPGRFSGRQFSNSRSEMNVSTLELGDSALYLCASSLGTGGGSVRYFGPGTRLTVT.

This clonotype was picked up many times. The chain combines TRBV28 with TRBJ1-5; the D is unclear. Trimming removed 5 bases at V and 4 bases at J, with 15 bases between. Germline V CDR1 and CDR2: MDHEN, SYDVKM. There are 15 residues in the CDR3. The CDR3 nucleotides are TGTGCCAGCAGTCCCCCGGTACACGAAAATCAGCCCCAGCATTTT. This codes for CASSPPVHENQPQHF.

The sample holds many counts of this clonotype. The chain uses TRBV24-1 and TRBJ2-7, with 12 bases lining up with TRBD2. The V and J ends lost 4 bases and 6 bases, in that order; junction bases with no gene match: 12. Germline V CDR1 and CDR2: KGHDR, SFDVKD. This CDR3 has 17 residues. For the CDR3, the DNA is TGTGCCACCAGTGACTTCACTCCTAGCGGGAGGGTTCCCGAGCAGTACTTC. This sequence encodes CATSDFTPSGRVPEQYF.

This clonotype has more than one count but fewer than ten. The rearrangement joins TRBV6-1 to TRBJ2-2; possibly TRBD2 for D (6 bases). V lost 10 bases, J lost 2 bases, and 17 bases lay in between. CDR3 length: 15 amino acids. In germline, CDR1 is MNHNS, CDR2 SASEGT. CDR3 amino acids: CATMVGGYNTGELFF. DNA of the CDR3: TGTGCCACCATGGTCGGGGGATATAACACCGGGGAGCTGTTTTTT.

This clonotype was observed at least ten times. The CDR3 nucleotides are TGTGCCAGCATAGGGGTAGCGGGAAATTACAATGAGCAGTTCTTC. Protein sequence: CASIGVAGNYNEQFF. The chain couples TRBV12-3 or TRBV12-4 to TRBJ2-1, with 8 bases that match TRBD2. The V segment lost 7 bases and the J segment 4 bases; nucleotides outside the gene matches: 9. CDR3 size: 15 residues.

This clonotype appeared many times. This sequence joins TRBV5-1 and TRBJ2-7; TRBD1 aligns across 7 bases. Germline CDR1 reads SGHRS; CDR2 reads YFSETQ. V lost 2 bases and J lost 2; bases outside the gene matches: 4. This CDR3 has 14 residues. In DNA, the CDR3 is TGCGCCAGCAGCTTACCGGGACAGACCTACGAGCAGTACTTC. Its translation is CASSLPGQTYEQYF.

This clonotype appeared many times. The rearrangement joins TRBV5-1 to TRBJ2-5; 8 bases are a match to TRBD2. CDR3 length: 13 residues. Per the germline V gene, CDR1 is SGHRS and CDR2 is YFSETQ. J gave up 3 bases and V 4 bases, and 2 bases lay outside the gene matches. The DNA for the CDR3 is TGCGCCAGCAGCAGGGGACTAGAAGAGACCCAGTACTTC. Translation: CASSRGLEETQYF. The variable domain in full, completed from reference TRBV5-1 and TRBJ2-5, reads KAGVTQTPRYLIKTRGQQVTLSCSPISGHRSVSWYQQTPGQGLQFLFEYFSETQRNKGNFPGRFSGRQFSNSRSEMNVSTLELGDSALYLCASSRGLEETQYFGPGTRLLVL.

This clonotype was observed at least ten times. The gene calls are TRBV18 and TRBJ2-7; D uncertain. V was cut by 5 bases and J by 3 bases, with 20 bases left in between. There are 16 residues in the CDR3. The germline CDR1 and CDR2 sequences are KGHSH and LQKENI. DNA of the CDR3: TGTGCCAGCTCATCAACTCATGACACCTTTCTCTACGAGCAGTACTTC. It specifies CASSSTHDTFLYEQYF.

At least ten counts were recorded for this clonotype. The rearrangement joins TRBV6-5 to TRBJ2-5; TRBD2 agrees at 12 bases. Germline CDR1 reads MNHEY; CDR2 reads SVGAGI. Trimming took 2 bases from V and 4 from J; bases not matched to a gene: 5. This CDR3 is built from 16 residues. Here the CDR3 reads CASSYPETSGRETQYF. The CDR3 coding sequence is TGTGCCAGCAGTTACCCAGAGACTAGCGGGAGAGAGACCCAGTACTTC.

This clonotype appeared many times. This chain joins TRBV28 and TRBJ2-3; 9 bases align to TRBD1. V dropped 6 bases and J dropped 3; count of bases not matched to a gene: 4. The CDR3 is 14 residues long. Germline lookup yields CDR1 MDHEN and CDR2 SYDVKM. The CDR3 spells CASSRQGGTDTQYF. CDR3 nucleotides: TGTGCCAGCAGCAGACAGGGGGGGACAGATACGCAGTATTTT.

The V gene is TRBV14, the J gene TRBJ1-1, with D unresolved. This CDR3 spans 13 amino acids. Trimming removed 0 bases from V and 11 bases from J, with 13 bases in between. Per the germline V gene, CDR1 is SGHDN and CDR2 is FVKESK. The CDR3 sequence: CASSQDRLGVAFF. In DNA, the CDR3 is TGTGCCAGCAGCCAAGATCGCCTCGGGGTGGCTTTCTTT.

This chain connects TRBV9 to TRBJ2-7; possible D gene TRBD1, 6 bases. Germline-derived CDR1 and CDR2 are SGDLS and YYNGEE. The CDR3 spans 14 residues. V dropped 3 bases and J dropped 5 bases, with 15 bases sitting between them. This CDR3 reads CASSADQQGNEQYF. The CDR3 DNA follows: TGTGCCAGCAGCGCAGATCAACAGGGTAACGAGCAGTACTTC.

The J gene is TRBJ2-5, the V gene TRBV18; 9 nucleotides line up with TRBD1. The J segment lost 5 bases and the V segment lost 2 bases, leaving 9 bases of the junction unmatched. Germline CDR1 and CDR2: KGHSH and LQKENI. The CDR3 extends over 16 amino acids. CDR3 bases: TGTGCCAGCTCACCATATGGGGACAGGGACGCCGAGACCCAGTACTTC. This codes for CASSPYGDRDAETQYF. The full variable domain, its missing parts supplied by reference TRBV18 and TRBJ2-5, is NAGVMQNPRHLVRRRGQEARLRCSPMKGHSHVYWYRQLPEEGLKFMVYLQKENIIDESGMPKERFSAEFPKEGPSILRIQQVVRGDSAAYFCASSPYGDRDAETQYFGPGTRLLVL.

This clonotype was counted ten times or more. The J gene is TRBJ2-2, the V gene TRBV2; TRBD2 matches at 16 bases. The V gene end was trimmed by 7 bases and the J gene end by 5 bases; junction bases not matched to a gene: 7. CDR1 is SNHLY, CDR2 FYNNEI, per germline. There are 17 residues in the CDR3. The CDR3 region has the DNA TGTGCCAGCATGTTGGGACTAGCGGGAGGGGCGACCGGGGAGCTGTTTTTT. Translated, it gives CASMLGLAGGATGELFF. Full variable domain (missing parts from reference TRBV2 and TRBJ2-2): EPEVTQTPSHQVTQMGQEVILRCVPISNHLYFYWYRQILGQKVEFLVSFYNNEISEKSEIFDDQFSVERPDGSNFTLKIRSTKLEDSAMYFCASMLGLAGGATGELFFGEGSRLTVL.

This clonotype has at least ten counts. V usage is TRBV28 and J usage is TRBJ2-7; D may be TRBD2 (6 bases). The ends were cut back, 7 bases at V and 2 bases at J, with 15 bases in the middle. The germline CDR1 and CDR2 sequences are MDHEN and SYDVKM. The length of the CDR3 is 14 residues. The CDR3 loop is CASTLTSGAYEQYF. The CDR3, as DNA: TGTGCCAGCACCCTGACTAGTGGGGCCTACGAGCAGTACTTC.

In this sample, this clonotype turned up many times. The V and J genes are TRBV10-3 and TRBJ1-3, with a possible D match to TRBD1 (6 bases). There are 13 residues in the CDR3. V was trimmed by 5 bases and J by 4 bases, leaving 9 bases between them. CDR1 ENHRY and CDR2 SYGVKD come from the germline V gene. CDR3 DNA sequence: TGTGCCATCAGTCCCCAGGGGGGAAACACCATATATTTT. It codes for CAISPQGGNTIYF.

This chain connects TRBV6-2 or TRBV6-3 to TRBJ2-7; TRBD2 is a possible D gene (6 bases). This CDR3 spans 15 amino acids. V shed 7 bases and J shed 2 bases, with 18 bases lying between them. Germline CDR1 MNHEY, CDR2 SVGEGT. The CDR3 here is CASTETGVSTYEQYF. In DNA, the CDR3 is TGTGCCAGCACCGAGACGGGGGTCTCCACCTACGAGCAGTACTTC.

At least ten counts were recorded for this clonotype. This rearrangement joins TRBV30 to TRBJ1-1, with no clear D. This CDR3 has 13 amino acids. From germline, CDR1 is GTSNPN and CDR2 SVGIG (reference sequence). The V and J ends lost 0 bases and 0 bases respectively, with 5 bases between them. CDR3 nucleotide sequence: TGTGCCTGGAGTGTACTCATGAACACTGAAGCTTTCTTT. This encodes CAWSVLMNTEAFF. Full variable domain (missing parts from reference TRBV30 and TRBJ1-1): SQTIHQWPATLVQPVGSPLSLECTVEGTSNPNLYWYRQAAGRGLQLLFYSVGIGQISSEVPQNLSASRPQDRQFILSSKKLLLSDSGFYLCAWSVLMNTEAFFGQGTRLTVV.